The clone carrying this T cell receptor (beta chain) appeared many times. What it binds is unknown. The source of the sample is a study of breast tumors, draining lymph nodes, adjacent tissues. Axillary draining lymph nodes of breast cancer patients supplied the node samples. TCRdb reprocessed the multiplex PCR reads via MiXCR and lists one record per CDR3 protein. The sample gives fewer than 200,000 distinct CDR3 sequences, approximately 30% of which show up once; approximately 4.3% is in the top ten. Findings and caveats of the study: Tumor T cell lymph node origin was a supported hypothesis, not proven. Tumor TCR diversity was below lymph nodes but above nontumor tissue. Luminal-like breast cancer showed significantly higher tumor–nontumor repertoire similarity than basal-like. The data were judged consistent with most tumor T cells coming from lymph node and expanding in tumor.

The sequencing input was axillary lymph node tissue. The receptor was derived from a female donor with breast cancer. Some clones in this sample may be carry-over from other donors' samples.

The CDR3 reads CASTAQGTGNEQFF. DNA of the CDR3: TGTGCCAGCACCGCCCAGGGCACGGGTAATGAGCAGTTCTTC. The chain carries TRBV7-2 and TRBJ2-1; perhaps TRBD1 as D (5 bases). The CDR3 covers 14 residues. Per the germline V gene, CDR1 is SGHTA and CDR2 is FQGNSA. With 7 bases removed from V and 7 bases from J, the gap between germline ends came to 17 bases.